The 29 T cell receptor beta chains below come from one sample, sequenced in a study of T cell responses to AZD1222 COVID-19 vaccine. Generated by immunoSEQ multiplex PCR, the TCRdb table keeps only in-frame clones and is missing some. The sample carries around 99,000 clones, approximately 86% recorded once. The sequencing used peripheral blood, collected on day 0 of AZD1222 vaccination. The receptors were sampled from an adult in good health.

J is TRBJ2-1 and V is TRBV3-1 (or the pseudogene TRBV3-2), with 9 nucleotides matching TRBD2. The CDR3 runs to 14 residues. The ends lost 8 bases at V and 7 bases at J; junction bases unmatched: 9. Germline CDR1 and CDR2: LGHDT and YNNKEL (reference sequence). CDR3 sequence: CASSWASGNNEQFF. CDR3 bases: TGTGCCAGCTCCTGGGCTAGCGGGAATAATGAGCAGTTCTTC.

The chain joins TRBV7-7 to TRBJ2-5; tentatively, D is TRBD1 (5 bases). Germline CDR1 reads SSHAT; CDR2 reads FNYEAQ (reference sequence). V dropped 10 bases and J dropped 5 bases, with 17 bases sitting between them. The CDR3 contains 13 residues. Here the CDR3 reads CAKPEGVGETQYF. The DNA for the CDR3 is TGTGCCAAACCAGAAGGGGTGGGGGAGACCCAGTACTTC.

The V and J genes are TRBV7-9 and TRBJ1-1; D call uncertain. Germline CDR1 is SEHNR and CDR2 is FQNEAQ (reference sequence). Trimming cost V 3 bases and J 3 bases, with 14 bases left between them. CDR3 length: 15 residues. This CDR3 is CASSFSATRDTEAFF. Written as DNA, the CDR3 is TGTGCCAGCAGCTTCTCTGCCACCCGTGACACTGAAGCTTTCTTT.

The rearrangement joins TRBV6-6 to TRBJ1-2; D is perhaps TRBD1 (6 bases). The CDR3 sequence is 14 residues long. CDR1 and CDR2 (germline): MNHNY, SVGAGI (reference sequence). V was clipped by 8 bases and J by 4 bases, with 17 bases between them. The CDR3 nucleotides read TGTGCCAGCGTCGAGGACAGCGGGATCTATGGCTACACCTTC. The encoded protein is CASVEDSGIYGYTF.

The gene calls are TRBV15 and TRBJ1-2; D may be TRBD1 (6 bases). Per germline, CDR1 LNHNV and CDR2 YYDKDF (reference sequence). CDR3 length equals 16 residues. Trimming shortened V by 5 bases and J by 6 bases, and 22 bases separated the two germline ends. CDR3 amino acids: CATSGYPGAPRDGYTF. DNA for the CDR3: TGTGCCACCAGCGGATACCCAGGGGCCCCCCGGGATGGCTACACCTTC.

This sequence joins TRBV6-1 and TRBJ1-2, with D possibly TRBD1 on 6 matching bases. Germline V gene data show CDR1 as MNHNS and CDR2 as SASEGT. The CDR3 has 14 amino acids. V lost 0 bases, J lost 6 bases, and 11 bases lay in between. CDR3 in amino acids: CASSEAGGGHGYTF. The DNA for the CDR3 is TGTGCCAGCAGTGAAGCGGGTGGGGGCCATGGCTACACCTTC.

V and J are TRBV10-3 and TRBJ2-2, with 8 bases aligning to TRBD2. The CDR3 totals 16 residues. Germline loops: CDR1 ENHRY, CDR2 SYGVKD. With V trimmed by 5 bases and J by 0 bases, 5 bases remained unmatched. CDR3 DNA: TGTGCCATCAGTCCTAGCGGGTTCGCGAACACCGGGGAGCTGTTTTTT. This sequence encodes CAISPSGFANTGELFF.

The chain uses TRBV4-1 and TRBJ1-1; no definite D call. The CDR3 runs to 15 residues. Germline CDR1 and CDR2: MGHRA and YSYEKL. V was cut by 4 bases and J by 0 bases, with 12 bases left in between. This chain's CDR3 is CASSPSGLLNTEAFF. CDR3 in DNA: TGCGCCAGCAGCCCAAGCGGTCTGCTGAACACTGAAGCTTTCTTT.

The chain is built from TRBV3-1 (or the pseudogene TRBV3-2) and TRBJ1-6, with D hard to call. This CDR3 has 17 residues. Germline CDR1 is LGHDT and CDR2 is YNNKEL (reference sequence). With 4 bases removed from V and 7 bases from J, the gap between germline ends came to 20 bases. The DNA of the CDR3 is TGTGCCAGCAGCCTTCAACCCCGTCGGACCTTAAATTCACCCCTCCACTTT. Translated: CASSLQPRRTLNSPLHF.

The V call is TRBV7-9, the J call TRBJ2-2, with a possible D match to TRBD1 (6 bases). CDR3 size: 14 residues. Germline V gene data show CDR1 as SEHNR and CDR2 as FQNEAQ (reference sequence). The V end was cut by 1 base, the J end by 3 bases, with 6 bases between. The CDR3, as DNA: TGTGCCAGCAGCTTAGAGGGGGACACCGGGGAGCTGTTTTTT. This gives the protein CASSLEGDTGELFF.

This sequence joins TRBV29-1 and TRBJ1-5; maybe TRBD1 (6 bases). CDR3 length: 14 residues. Trimming left V 7 bases short and J 4 bases short, with 17 bases between. Germline V gives CDR1 SQVTM, CDR2 ANQGSEA. The CDR3 is CSASTGVANQPQHF. In DNA, the CDR3 is TGCAGCGCCTCGACAGGCGTCGCAAATCAGCCCCAGCATTTT.

The rearrangement joins TRBV4-1 to TRBJ1-2, with TRBD1 identical over 8 bases. The junction had 5 bases not matched to a gene; V was cut back by 9 bases and J by 2 bases. The CDR3 loop spans 13 amino acids. Germline CDR1 is MGHRA and CDR2 is YSYEKL. Here the CDR3 reads CASSRGQNYGYTF. For the CDR3, the DNA is TGCGCCAGTTCCAGGGGGCAGAACTATGGCTACACCTTC.

The chain combines TRBV7-2 with TRBJ2-7; 8 bases are a match to TRBD2. The V segment lost 1 base and the J segment 5 bases; nucleotides outside the gene matches: 10. The CDR3 is 16 residues long. Germline V gene data show CDR1 as SGHTA and CDR2 as FQGNSA. The CDR3 spells CASSLDSGTRRNEQYF. For the CDR3, the DNA is TGTGCCAGCAGCTTAGATTCCGGGACTAGGAGGAACGAGCAGTACTTC.

V gene TRBV9 combines with J gene TRBJ1-1; D not certain. Germline lookup yields CDR1 SGDLS and CDR2 YYNGEE. The CDR3 is made up of 14 amino acids. The V and J ends lost 3 bases and 3 bases respectively, with 12 bases between them. The CDR3 nucleotides are TGTGCCAGCAGCGCAGCCCACAGCGACACTGAAGCTTTCTTT. Translating it yields CASSAAHSDTEAFF.

Note on this clone: Within the sample, other DNA sequences also encode this same CDR3. The rearrangement joins TRBV7-9 to TRBJ1-3; D is uncertain. CDR1 is SEHNR and CDR2 is FQNEAQ in the germline V gene (reference sequence). The V end lost 5 bases, the J end lost 4 bases, and 6 bases lay between the germline ends. The CDR3 extends over 12 amino acids. Written as DNA, the CDR3 is TGTGCCAGCAGCCTCCCCGGAAACACCATATATTTT. Translating gives CASSLPGNTIYF.

This chain links TRBV13 with TRBJ1-1; D remains unclear. V lost 3 bases and J 2 bases, leaving 4 bases between the germline ends. Germline V gives CDR1 PRHDT, CDR2 FYEKMQ (reference sequence). This CDR3 comprises 12 residues. The CDR3 coding sequence is TGTGCCAGCAGCTTCACTAACACTGAAGCTTTCTTT. Translating gives CASSFTNTEAFF.

V is TRBV6-5 and J is TRBJ2-5, with D perhaps matching TRBD2 (6 bases). Trimming took 0 bases from V and 1 from J, leaving 12 bases between them. This CDR3 contains 16 residues. CDR1 and CDR2 (germline): MNHEY, SVGAGI. CDR3 amino acids: CASSYSTGAAQETQYF. The CDR3 DNA reads TGTGCCAGCAGTTACTCGACGGGAGCTGCCCAAGAGACCCAGTACTTC.

The V gene is TRBV5-6, the J gene TRBJ2-1; D possibly matches TRBD1 or TRBD2 (5 bases each). The V gene lost 0 bases and the J gene lost 8 bases, with 21 bases spanning the gap. CDR1 SGHDT and CDR2 YYEEEE come from the germline V gene. The CDR3 has 17 amino acids. The CDR3 loop reads CASSLAYGRMGVDEQFF. The CDR3 nucleotides are TGTGCCAGCAGCTTGGCCTACGGCAGGATGGGGGTGGATGAGCAGTTCTTC.

V gene TRBV27 combines with J gene TRBJ1-1, with a possible D match to TRBD1 (5 bases). Germline V lookup: CDR1 MNHEY, CDR2 SMNVEV (reference sequence). The V gene lost 8 bases and the J gene lost 1 base, with 11 bases spanning the gap. This CDR3 contains 13 residues. The CDR3 DNA is TGTGCCAGCGGGGCGTTTCCGAACACTGAAGCTTTCTTT. This translates into CASGAFPNTEAFF.

The V and J genes are TRBV7-8 and TRBJ1-3; unclear D gene. CDR1 SGHVS and CDR2 FQNEAQ come from the germline V gene. This CDR3 comprises 14 residues. V lost 2 bases and J lost 1, with 6 bases in between. CDR3 bases: TGTGCCAGCAGCTTATCGCCTTCTGGAAACACCATATATTTT. Translation: CASSLSPSGNTIYF.

V and J are TRBV6-2 or TRBV6-3 and TRBJ2-3; perhaps D is TRBD1 or TRBD2 (7 bases each). There are 16 residues in the CDR3. Trimming shortened V by 6 bases and J by 4 bases, and 20 bases separated the two germline ends. CDR1 and CDR2 from the germline V gene are MNHEY and SVGEGT. CDR3 in amino acids: CASSPGGGGLADTQYF. The CDR3 bases are TGTGCCAGCAGCCCCGGGGGAGGGGGCCTCGCAGATACGCAGTATTTT.

The chain uses TRBV30 and TRBJ1-2; 10 bases line up with TRBD1. CDR1 is GTSNPN and CDR2 is SVGIG in the germline V gene (reference sequence). The CDR3 is made up of 14 amino acids. V shed 3 bases and J 7 bases; nucleotides not matched to a gene: 8. The CDR3 loop reads CAWSQTGGVGGYTF. Here the CDR3 DNA reads TGTGCCTGGAGCCAGACAGGGGGCGTCGGTGGCTACACCTTC.

J is TRBJ1-2 and V is TRBV6-5; possibly TRBD1 for D (5 bases). The CDR3 runs to 13 residues. The germline V and J ends were trimmed by 10 bases and 8 bases, with 20 bases remaining between them. Germline V CDR1 and CDR2: MNHEY, SVGAGI. The CDR3 reads CAIQQGGGRGYTF. The CDR3 DNA reads TGTGCCATCCAGCAGGGTGGGGGTAGAGGCTACACCTTC.

This chain links TRBV6-2 or TRBV6-3 with TRBJ1-2; D is uncertain. Per germline, CDR1 MNHEY and CDR2 SVGEGT. Trimming shortened V by 4 bases and J by 4 bases, and 16 bases separated the two germline ends. The CDR3 spans 15 residues. The CDR3 sequence: CASSSRRPGGYGYTF. The CDR3 DNA reads as TGTGCCAGCAGTTCCCGGCGGCCCGGAGGCTATGGCTACACCTTC.

This sequence joins TRBV30 and TRBJ2-3; D is uncertain. V was pared by 3 bases and J by 9 bases, with 7 bases between. CDR1 and CDR2 from the germline V gene are GTSNPN and SVGIG (reference sequence). CDR3 length equals 10 residues. The CDR3 DNA is TGTGCCTGGAGGACATCGACGCAGTATTTT. Translation gives CAWRTSTQYF.

The table lists this clone with a count of one. The gene calls are TRBV15 and TRBJ2-2; D gene unclear. With 1 base removed from V and 4 bases from J, the gap between germline ends came to 7 bases. The CDR3 length is 14 residues. In germline, CDR1 is LNHNV, CDR2 YYDKDF (reference sequence). DNA for the CDR3: TGTGCCACCAGCAGAGGTCCGGTCACCGGGGAGCTGTTTTTT. Amino acid sequence: CATSRGPVTGELFF.

The rearrangement joins TRBV27 to TRBJ2-7, with 9 positions matching TRBD2. Germline CDR1 MNHEY, CDR2 SMNVEV (reference sequence). This CDR3 has 15 amino acids. V lost 5 bases, J lost 2 bases, and 7 bases stayed unmatched. The CDR3 DNA sequence: TGTGCCAGCAGTCCGGGACTAGCAGTTCCCTACGAGCAGTACTTC. It yields the protein CASSPGLAVPYEQYF.

This clone ranks as medium-sized. The V call is TRBV9, the J call TRBJ2-1, with 8 bases identical to TRBD2. The CDR3 has 12 residues. After removal of 0 bases from V and 15 bases from J, the junction contained 5 bases not matched to a gene. Germline lookup yields CDR1 SGDLS and CDR2 YYNGEE. CDR3 sequence reads: CASSVAGTRLFF. CDR3 sequence (DNA): TGTGCCAGCAGCGTAGCCGGGACTAGGCTGTTCTTC.

The chain has TRBV19 and TRBJ1-2, with 8 positions matching TRBD1. Germline trimming cut 7 bases from V and 8 bases from J; bases unmatched to any gene: 9. Germline CDR1 and CDR2: LNHDA and SQIVND (reference sequence). This CDR3 contains 13 residues. The CDR3: CASKHQGAQGYTF. The CDR3 DNA follows: TGTGCCAGTAAGCATCAGGGGGCGCAGGGCTACACCTTC.